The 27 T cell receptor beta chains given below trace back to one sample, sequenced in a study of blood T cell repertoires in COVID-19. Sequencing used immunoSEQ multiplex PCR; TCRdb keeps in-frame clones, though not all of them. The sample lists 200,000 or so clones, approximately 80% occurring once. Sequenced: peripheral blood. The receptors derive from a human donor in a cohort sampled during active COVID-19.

Written as DNA, the CDR3 is TGTGCCAGCAGCTCGGGACAGGAGGATACGCAGTATTTT. Its translation: CASSSGQEDTQYF. The rearrangement joins TRBV7-3 to TRBJ2-3; TRBD1 agrees at 8 bases. With V trimmed by 4 bases and J by 6 bases, 3 bases remained unmatched. CDR1 and CDR2 from the germline V gene are SGHTA and FQGTGA. This CDR3 spans 13 amino acids.

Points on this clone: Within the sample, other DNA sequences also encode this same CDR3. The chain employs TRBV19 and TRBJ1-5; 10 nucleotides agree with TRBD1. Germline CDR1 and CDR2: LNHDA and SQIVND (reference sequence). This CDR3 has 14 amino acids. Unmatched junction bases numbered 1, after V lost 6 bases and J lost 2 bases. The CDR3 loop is CASSGTGGNQPQHF. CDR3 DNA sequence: TGTGCCAGTAGCGGGACAGGGGGCAATCAGCCCCAGCATTTT.

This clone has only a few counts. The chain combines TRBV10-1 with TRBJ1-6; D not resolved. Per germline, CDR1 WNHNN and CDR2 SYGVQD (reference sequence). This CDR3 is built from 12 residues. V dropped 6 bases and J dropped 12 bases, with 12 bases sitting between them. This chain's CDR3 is CASSVTRGPLHF. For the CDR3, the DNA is TGCGCCAGCAGCGTGACTCGGGGACCCCTCCACTTT.

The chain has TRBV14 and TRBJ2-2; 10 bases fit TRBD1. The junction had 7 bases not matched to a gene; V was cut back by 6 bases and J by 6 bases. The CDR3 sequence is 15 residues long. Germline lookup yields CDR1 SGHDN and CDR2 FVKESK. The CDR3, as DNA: TGTGCCAGCAGGCCGGGACAGGGGATCCCCGGGGAGCTGTTTTTT. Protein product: CASRPGQGIPGELFF. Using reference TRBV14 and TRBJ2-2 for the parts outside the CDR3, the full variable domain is EAGVTQFPSHSVIEKGQTVTLRCDPISGHDNLYWYRRVMGKEIKFLLHFVKESKQDESGMPNNRFLAERTGGTYSTLKVQPAELEDSGVYFCASRPGQGIPGELFFGEGSRLTVL.

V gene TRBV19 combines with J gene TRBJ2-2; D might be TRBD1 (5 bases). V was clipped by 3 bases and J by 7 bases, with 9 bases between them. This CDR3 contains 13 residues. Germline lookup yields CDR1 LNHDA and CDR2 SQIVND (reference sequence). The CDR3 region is CASSIIQGGELFF. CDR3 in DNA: TGTGCCAGTAGTATTATTCAGGGCGGGGAGCTGTTTTTT. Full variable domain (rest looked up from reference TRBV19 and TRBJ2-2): DGGITQSPKYLFRKEGQNVTLSCEQNLNHDAMYWYRQDPGQGLRLIYYSQIVNDFQKGDIAEGYSVSREKKESFPLTVTSAQKNPTAFYLCASSIIQGGELFFGEGSRLTVL.

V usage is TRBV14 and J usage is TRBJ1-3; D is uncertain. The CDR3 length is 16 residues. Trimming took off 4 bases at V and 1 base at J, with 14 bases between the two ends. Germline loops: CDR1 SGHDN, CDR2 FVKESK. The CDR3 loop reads CASSPRTGRSGNTIYF. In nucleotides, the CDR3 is TGTGCCAGCAGCCCTCGAACGGGGAGATCTGGAAACACCATATATTTT.

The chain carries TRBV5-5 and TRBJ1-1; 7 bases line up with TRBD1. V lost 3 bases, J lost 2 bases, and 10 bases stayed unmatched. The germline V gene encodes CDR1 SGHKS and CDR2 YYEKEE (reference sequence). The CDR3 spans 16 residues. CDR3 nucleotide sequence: TGTGCCAGCAGCTCGGAAATGACAGGGATCAACACTGAAGCTTTCTTT. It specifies CASSSEMTGINTEAFF.

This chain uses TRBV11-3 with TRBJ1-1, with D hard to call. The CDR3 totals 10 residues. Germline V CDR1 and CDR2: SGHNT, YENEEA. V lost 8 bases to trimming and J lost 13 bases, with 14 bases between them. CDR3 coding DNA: TGTGCCAGCGGCACACACGCAGATTTCTTT. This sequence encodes CASGTHADFF.

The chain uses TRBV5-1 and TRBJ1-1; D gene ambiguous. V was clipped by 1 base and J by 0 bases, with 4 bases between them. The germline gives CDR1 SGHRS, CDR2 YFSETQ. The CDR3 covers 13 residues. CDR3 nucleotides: TGCGCCAGCAGCTTGAATATGAACACTGAAGCTTTCTTT. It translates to CASSLNMNTEAFF. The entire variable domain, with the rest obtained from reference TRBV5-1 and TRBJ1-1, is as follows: KAGVTQTPRYLIKTRGQQVTLSCSPISGHRSVSWYQQTPGQGLQFLFEYFSETQRNKGNFPGRFSGRQFSNSRSEMNVSTLELGDSALYLCASSLNMNTEAFFGQGTRLTVV.

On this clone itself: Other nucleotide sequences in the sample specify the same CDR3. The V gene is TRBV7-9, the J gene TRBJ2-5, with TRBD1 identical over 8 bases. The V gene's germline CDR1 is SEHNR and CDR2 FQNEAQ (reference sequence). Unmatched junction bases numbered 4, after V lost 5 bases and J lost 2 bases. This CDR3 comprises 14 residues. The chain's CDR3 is CASSPDRGQETQYF. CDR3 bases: TGTGCCAGCAGCCCCGACAGGGGTCAAGAGACCCAGTACTTC.

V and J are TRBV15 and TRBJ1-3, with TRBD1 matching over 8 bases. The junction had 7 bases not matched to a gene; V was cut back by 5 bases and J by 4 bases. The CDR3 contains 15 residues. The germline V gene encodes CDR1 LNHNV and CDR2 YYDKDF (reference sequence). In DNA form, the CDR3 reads TGTGCCACCAGCGGCAGGGGGCTGATAGGAAACACCATATATTTT. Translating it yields CATSGRGLIGNTIYF. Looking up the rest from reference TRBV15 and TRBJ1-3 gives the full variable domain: DAMVIQNPRYQVTQFGKPVTLSCSQTLNHNVMYWYQQKSSQAPKLLFHYYDKDFNNEADTPDNFQSRRPNTSFCFLDIRSPGLGDTAMYLCATSGRGLIGNTIYFGEGSWLTVV.

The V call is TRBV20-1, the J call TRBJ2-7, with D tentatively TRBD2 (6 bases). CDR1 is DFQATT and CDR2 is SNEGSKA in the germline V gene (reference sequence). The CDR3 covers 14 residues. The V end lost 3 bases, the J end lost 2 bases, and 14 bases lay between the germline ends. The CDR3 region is CSASTGAPTYEQYF. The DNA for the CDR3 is TGCAGTGCTAGTACGGGAGCGCCTACCTACGAGCAGTACTTC.

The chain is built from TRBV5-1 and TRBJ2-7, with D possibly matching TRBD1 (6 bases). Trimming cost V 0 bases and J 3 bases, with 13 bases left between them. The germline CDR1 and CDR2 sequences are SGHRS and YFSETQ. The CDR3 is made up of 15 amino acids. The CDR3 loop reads CASSLAGAPDYEQYV. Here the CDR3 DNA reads TGCGCCAGCAGCTTGGCAGGGGCCCCTGACTACGAGCAGTACGTC.

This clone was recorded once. DNA for the CDR3: TGCAGCGTCATCCGGGGGGGCGTGAACACTGAAGCTTTCTTT. Amino acid sequence: CSVIRGGVNTEAFF. The chain uses TRBV29-1 and TRBJ1-1; TRBD1 might be the D (6 bases). Per the germline V gene, CDR1 is SQVTM and CDR2 is ANQGSEA. V gave up 6 bases and J gave up 0 bases, with 14 bases separating them. The CDR3 is 14 residues long.

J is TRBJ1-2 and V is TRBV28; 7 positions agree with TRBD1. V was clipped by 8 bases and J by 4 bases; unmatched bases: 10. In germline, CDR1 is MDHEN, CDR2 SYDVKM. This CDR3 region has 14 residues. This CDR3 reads CASGGDRALYGYTF. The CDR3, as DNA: TGTGCCAGCGGTGGAGACAGGGCGCTCTATGGCTACACCTTC.

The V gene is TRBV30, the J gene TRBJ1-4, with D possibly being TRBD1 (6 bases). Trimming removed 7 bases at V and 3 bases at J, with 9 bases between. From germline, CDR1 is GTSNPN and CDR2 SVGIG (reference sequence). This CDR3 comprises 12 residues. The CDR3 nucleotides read TGTGCCTACAGGGATGCTAATGAAAAACTGTTTTTT. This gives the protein CAYRDANEKLFF. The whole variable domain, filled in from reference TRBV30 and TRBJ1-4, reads SQTIHQWPATLVQPVGSPLSLECTVEGTSNPNLYWYRQAAGRGLQLLFYSVGIGQISSEVPQNLSASRPQDRQFILSSKKLLLSDSGFYLCAYRDANEKLFFGSGTQLSVL.

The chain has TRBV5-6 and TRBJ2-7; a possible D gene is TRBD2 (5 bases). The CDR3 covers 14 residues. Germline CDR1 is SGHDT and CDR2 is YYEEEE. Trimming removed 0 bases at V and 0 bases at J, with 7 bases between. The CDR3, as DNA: TGTGCCAGCAGCTTGGGAGGGAGCTCCTACGAGCAGTACTTC. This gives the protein CASSLGGSSYEQYF.

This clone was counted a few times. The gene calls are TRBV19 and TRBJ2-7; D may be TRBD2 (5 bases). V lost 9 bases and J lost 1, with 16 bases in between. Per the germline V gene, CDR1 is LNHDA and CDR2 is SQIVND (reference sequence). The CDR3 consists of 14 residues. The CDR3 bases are TGTGCCAGCAGAAAGGCGGGCAGATCCTACGAGCAGTACTTC. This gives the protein CASRKAGRSYEQYF.

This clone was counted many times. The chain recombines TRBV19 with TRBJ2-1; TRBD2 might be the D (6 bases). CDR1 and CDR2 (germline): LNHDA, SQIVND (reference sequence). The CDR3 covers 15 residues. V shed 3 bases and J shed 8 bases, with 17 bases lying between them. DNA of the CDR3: TGTGCCAGTAGTATTTACGGGAGTACGTTGGATGAGCAGTTCTTC. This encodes CASSIYGSTLDEQFF.

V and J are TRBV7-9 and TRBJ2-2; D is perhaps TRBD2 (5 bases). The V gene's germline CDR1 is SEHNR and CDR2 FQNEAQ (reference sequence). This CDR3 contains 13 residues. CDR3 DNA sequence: TGTTCTCGGGAATCGGAGTACGCCGGGGAGCTGTTTTTT. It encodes CSRESEYAGELFF.

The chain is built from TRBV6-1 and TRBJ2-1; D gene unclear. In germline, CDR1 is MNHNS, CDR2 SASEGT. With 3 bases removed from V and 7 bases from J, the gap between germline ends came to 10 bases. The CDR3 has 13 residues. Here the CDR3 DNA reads TGTGCCAGCAGTGAGTCCTTTCTAAATGAGCAGTTCTTC. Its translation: CASSESFLNEQFF.

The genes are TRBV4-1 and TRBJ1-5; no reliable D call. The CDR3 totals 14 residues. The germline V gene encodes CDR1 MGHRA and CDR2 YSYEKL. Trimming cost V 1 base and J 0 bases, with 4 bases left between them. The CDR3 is CASSQVRSNQPQHF. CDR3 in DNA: TGCGCCAGCAGCCAAGTTCGTAGCAATCAGCCCCAGCATTTT.

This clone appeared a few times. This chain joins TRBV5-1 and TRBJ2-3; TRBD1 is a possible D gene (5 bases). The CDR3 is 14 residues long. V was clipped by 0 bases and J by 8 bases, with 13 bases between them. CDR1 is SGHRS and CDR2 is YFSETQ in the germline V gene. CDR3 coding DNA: TGCGCCAGCAGCTTGGGTCGACAGCCCAGTACGCAGTATTTT. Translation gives CASSLGRQPSTQYF.

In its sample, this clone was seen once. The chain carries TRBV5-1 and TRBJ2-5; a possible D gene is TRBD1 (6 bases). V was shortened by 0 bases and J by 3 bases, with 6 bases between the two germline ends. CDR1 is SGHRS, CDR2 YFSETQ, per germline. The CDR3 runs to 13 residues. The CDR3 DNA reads TGCGCCAGCAGCTTGGGGACAGAAGAGACCCAGTACTTC. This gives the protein CASSLGTEETQYF.

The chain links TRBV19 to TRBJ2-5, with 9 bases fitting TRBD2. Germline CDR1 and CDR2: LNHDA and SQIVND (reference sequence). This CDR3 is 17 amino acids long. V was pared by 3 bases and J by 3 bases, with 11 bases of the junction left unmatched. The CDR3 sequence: CASSISRGRASEETQYF. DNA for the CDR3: TGTGCCAGTAGTATTTCTCGCGGGAGGGCCTCGGAAGAGACCCAGTACTTC.

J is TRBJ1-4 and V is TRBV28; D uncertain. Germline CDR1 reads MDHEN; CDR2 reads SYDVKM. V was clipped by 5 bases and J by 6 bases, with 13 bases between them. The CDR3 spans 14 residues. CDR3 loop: CASSGEGRYEKLFF. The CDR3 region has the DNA TGTGCCAGCAGTGGAGAGGGAAGGTATGAAAAACTGTTTTTT.

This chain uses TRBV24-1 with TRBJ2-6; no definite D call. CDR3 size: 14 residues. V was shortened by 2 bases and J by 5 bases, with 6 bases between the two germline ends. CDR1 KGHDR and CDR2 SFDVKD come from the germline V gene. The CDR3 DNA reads TGTGCCACCAGTGATTCGCGTCGGGCCAACGTCCTGACTTTC. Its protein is CATSDSRRANVLTF.